Below, 30 T cell receptor beta chains from the same sample are listed, as sequenced in a study of cytomegalovirus exposure and HLA in healthy donors. 13 Jbeta primers and 60 Vbeta primers were used for the PCR. Data came from immunoSEQ multiplex PCR; TCRdb stores just in-frame clones and leaves some out. Among around 190,000 clones, 79% were seen once, and the ten largest hold approximately 1.4%. The sequenced sample consisted of PBMCs. The receptors shown here come from a woman aged 45 to 65 in good health and CMV-seronegative.

This clone was picked up a small number of times. The CDR3 DNA reads TGTGCCATCAAAGCAGGAACCGGGGAGCTGTTTTTT. Translation: CAIKAGTGELFF. This sequence joins TRBV10-3 and TRBJ2-2; D gene ambiguous. The length of the CDR3 is 12 residues. Trimming removed 7 bases at V and 5 bases at J, with 8 bases between. Germline V lookup: CDR1 ENHRY, CDR2 SYGVKD.

This chain joins TRBV6-1 and TRBJ1-1; 9 nucleotides align to TRBD1. CDR1 is MNHNS and CDR2 is SASEGT in the germline V gene. The trim removed 6 bases at V and 5 bases at J, leaving 7 bases unmatched. CDR3 length: 14 residues. Here the CDR3 DNA reads TGTGCCAGCAGCCCGGACAGGGGAGGGACTGAAGCTTTCTTT. Translation gives CASSPDRGGTEAFF.

The chain employs TRBV28 and TRBJ1-3; 7 nucleotides line up with TRBD1. Looked up from germline, CDR1 is MDHEN and CDR2 is SYDVKM. Unmatched junction bases numbered 2, after V lost 2 bases and J lost 1 base. The CDR3 has 15 amino acids. The CDR3 region is CASSLQGVSGNTIYF. As DNA, the CDR3 is TGTGCCAGCAGTTTACAGGGGGTGTCTGGAAACACCATATATTTT. Full variable domain (remainder filled in from reference TRBV28 and TRBJ1-3): DVKVTQSSRYLVKRTGEKVFLECVQDMDHENMFWYRQDPGLGLRLIYFSYDVKMKEKGDIPEGYSVSREKKERFSLILESASTNQTSMYLCASSLQGVSGNTIYFGEGSWLTVV.

The V and J genes are TRBV5-1 and TRBJ2-3; 13 positions agree with TRBD2. V was pared by 7 bases and J by 0 bases, with 17 bases of the junction left unmatched. In germline, CDR1 is SGHRS, CDR2 YFSETQ. The CDR3 length is 20 residues. The CDR3 sequence is CASSRRPLAGGTSSTDTQYF. The CDR3 nucleotides read TGCGCCAGCTCCCGGAGGCCACTAGCGGGGGGGACCTCTAGCACAGATACGCAGTATTTT.

This chain joins TRBV7-9 and TRBJ1-4; D is ambiguous. Germline-derived CDR1 and CDR2 are SEHNR and FQNEAQ (reference sequence). The CDR3 loop spans 15 amino acids. The germline V and J ends were trimmed by 1 base and 4 bases, with 10 bases remaining between them. The CDR3 bases are TGTGCCAGCAGCTTAGTCCTCAGGAATAATGAAAAACTGTTTTTT. It translates to CASSLVLRNNEKLFF.

The gene calls are TRBV5-1 and TRBJ2-1; D remains ambiguous. V dropped 2 bases and J dropped 0 bases, with 18 bases sitting between them. Germline values: CDR1 SGHRS, CDR2 YFSETQ. This CDR3 has 18 residues. The CDR3 region has the DNA TGCGCCAGCAGCTTACGGTCCCAAACCGCTCGCTCCTACAATGAGCAGTTCTTC. Its protein is CASSLRSQTARSYNEQFF.

V and J are TRBV6-1 and TRBJ2-1; the D gene is possibly TRBD2 (5 bases). With 6 bases removed from V and 7 bases from J, the gap between germline ends came to 13 bases. The CDR3 length is 13 residues. CDR1 and CDR2 (germline): MNHNS, SASEGT. This chain's CDR3 is CASRKEVGNEQFF. DNA for the CDR3: TGTGCCAGCAGAAAGGAGGTGGGAAATGAGCAGTTCTTC.

This chain joins TRBV2 and TRBJ2-4, with 10 positions matching TRBD2. Germline values: CDR1 SNHLY, CDR2 FYNNEI. The CDR3 sequence is 19 residues long. With 8 bases clipped from V and 3 bases from J, the junction kept 19 bases outside the gene matches. CDR3 region: CASSKITSGEPIRKNIQYF. CDR3 coding DNA: TGTGCCAGCTCCAAGATAACTAGCGGGGAGCCCATCCGCAAAAACATTCAGTACTTC.

This chain joins TRBV30 and TRBJ2-7; 7 nucleotides line up with TRBD1. The germline V gene encodes CDR1 GTSNPN and CDR2 SVGIG (reference sequence). The CDR3 sequence is 14 residues long. The V and J ends lost 3 bases and 4 bases, in that order; junction bases with no gene match: 9. CDR3 residues: CAWSDRATYYEQYF. DNA for the CDR3: TGTGCCTGGAGCGACAGGGCCACTTATTACGAGCAGTACTTC. The variable domain in full, completed from reference TRBV30 and TRBJ2-7, reads SQTIHQWPATLVQPVGSPLSLECTVEGTSNPNLYWYRQAAGRGLQLLFYSVGIGQISSEVPQNLSASRPQDRQFILSSKKLLLSDSGFYLCAWSDRATYYEQYFGPGTRLTVT.

The DNA for the CDR3 is TGTGCCAGCAGCCAAGTGGGGGGGATTCTGAACACTGAAGCTTTCTTT. Residues: CASSQVGGILNTEAFF. The genes are TRBV14 and TRBJ1-1, with D possibly being TRBD1 (5 bases). This CDR3 comprises 16 residues. Germline CDR1 reads SGHDN; CDR2 reads FVKESK. The V gene lost 1 base and the J gene lost 0 bases, with 12 bases spanning the gap.

The chain uses TRBV7-6 and TRBJ2-7, with TRBD2 identical over 10 bases. Per germline, CDR1 SGHVS and CDR2 FNYEAQ. After removal of 5 bases from V and 3 bases from J, the junction contained 7 bases not matched to a gene. This CDR3 comprises 15 residues. The CDR3 protein is CASSRRTSGDYEQYF. CDR3 DNA: TGTGCCAGCAGCCGCCGCACTAGCGGGGACTACGAGCAGTACTTC. The variable domain in full, completed from reference TRBV7-6 and TRBJ2-7, reads GAGVSQSPRYKVTKRGQDVALRCDPISGHVSLYWYRQALGQGPEFLTYFNYEAQQDKSGLPNDRFSAERPEGSISTLTIQRTEQRDSAMYRCASSRRTSGDYEQYFGPGTRLTVT.

The rearrangement uses TRBV9 and TRBJ2-1; 11 bases align to TRBD2. This CDR3 is built from 17 residues. After removal of 4 bases from V and 6 bases from J, the junction contained 12 bases not matched to a gene. The germline V gene has CDR1 SGDLS and CDR2 YYNGEE. This chain's CDR3 is CASSYDLGTSGPNEQFF. CDR3 nucleotides: TGTGCCAGCAGCTACGACCTAGGGACTAGCGGCCCCAATGAGCAGTTCTTC.

CDR3 protein: CASSIGQGVSNQPQHF. CDR3 bases: TGTGCCAGCAGCATCGGACAGGGGGTGAGCAATCAGCCCCAGCATTTT. The rearrangement links TRBV5-8 to TRBJ1-5; 10 bases match TRBD1. This CDR3 comprises 16 residues. Germline CDR1 and CDR2: SGHTS and YDEGEE. After removal of 4 bases from V and 1 base from J, the junction contained 5 bases not matched to a gene. The full variable domain, rest sourced from reference TRBV5-8 and TRBJ1-5, is EAGVTQSPTHLIKTRGQQATLRCSPISGHTSVYWYQQALGLGLQFLLWYDEGEERNRGNFPPRFSGRQFPNYSSELNVNALELEDSALYLCASSIGQGVSNQPQHFGDGTRLSIL.

The CDR3 DNA reads TGCAGCGTCGGGATGACTAGCGGGAGGGCTAACTACGAGCAGTACTTC. It is translated as CSVGMTSGRANYEQYF. The chain carries TRBV29-1 and TRBJ2-7, with 14 bases fitting TRBD2. J was trimmed by 3 bases and V by 6 bases; bases with no gene match: 10. Germline CDR1 and CDR2: SQVTM and ANQGSEA. The CDR3 covers 16 residues.

This chain uses TRBV29-1 with TRBJ2-7, with TRBD1 as a possible D gene (6 bases). Trimming cost V 1 base and J 7 bases, with 11 bases left between them. The germline V gene encodes CDR1 SQVTM and CDR2 ANQGSEA. The CDR3 length is 12 residues. The CDR3 spells CSVEVAGAEQYF. CDR3 DNA sequence: TGCAGCGTTGAAGTGGCAGGGGCTGAGCAGTACTTC.

Here the CDR3 reads CASSQDRDRVYGYTF. The CDR3 bases are TGTGCCAGCAGCCAGGACCGGGACAGGGTATATGGCTACACCTTC. The chain carries TRBV7-2 and TRBJ1-2, with 9 bases matching TRBD1. CDR1 and CDR2 from the germline V gene are SGHTA and FQGNSA. This CDR3 contains 15 residues. Trimming took 5 bases from V and 5 from J; bases not matched to a gene: 9.

The V call is TRBV2, the J call TRBJ1-3; perhaps TRBD1 as D (5 bases). The V end was cut by 5 bases, the J end by 0 bases, with 17 bases between. The CDR3 runs to 17 residues. CDR1 SNHLY and CDR2 FYNNEI come from the germline V gene. Written as DNA, the CDR3 is TGTGCCAGCAGTCCGGGGGTCCAGGCTTACTCTGGAAACACCATATATTTT. Translation gives CASSPGVQAYSGNTIYF.

The V and J genes are TRBV6-5 and TRBJ2-3, with D possibly being TRBD2 (6 bases). The CDR3 is 15 amino acids. V lost 2 bases to trimming and J lost 0 bases, with 9 bases between them. The germline gives CDR1 MNHEY, CDR2 SVGAGI. The CDR3 DNA is TGTGCCAGCAGTTACCTTGGGACTAGCACAGATACGCAGTATTTT. Translating it yields CASSYLGTSTDTQYF.

This sequence joins TRBV11-2 and TRBJ1-1; weak D call: TRBD1 (5 bases). V lost 2 bases and J lost 4, with 17 bases in between. Germline loops: CDR1 SGHAT, CDR2 FQNNGV. The CDR3 is 16 amino acids. CDR3 protein: CASSLPPGRGITEAFF. The CDR3 nucleotides are TGTGCCAGCAGCTTACCCCCGGGGAGGGGAATCACTGAAGCTTTCTTT.

The chain couples TRBV14 to TRBJ2-5; a weak D match, TRBD1 (5 bases). The V and J ends lost 1 base and 5 bases respectively, with 14 bases between them. Germline V gives CDR1 SGHDN, CDR2 FVKESK. The CDR3 has 15 residues. CDR3 DNA: TGTGCCAGCAGCCAAGGTCCAGGGCGTGTGGAGACCCAGTACTTC. Its translation: CASSQGPGRVETQYF.

The chain uses TRBV4-2 and TRBJ2-2; a weak D match, TRBD1 (7 bases). The V and J ends lost 0 bases and 0 bases respectively, with 14 bases between them. The length of the CDR3 is 18 residues. Germline V CDR1 and CDR2: LGHNA, YNFKEQ. As DNA, the CDR3 is TGTGCCAGCAGCCAAGAGGCGGGCGGGACAGCGAACACCGGGGAGCTGTTTTTT. This codes for CASSQEAGGTANTGELFF.

The V gene is TRBV18, the J gene TRBJ2-3; D not certain. This CDR3 has 15 residues. V was clipped by 3 bases and J by 1 base, with 11 bases between them. From germline, CDR1 is KGHSH and CDR2 LQKENI. Here the CDR3 reads CASSPPRPGTDTQYF. The CDR3 DNA follows: TGTGCCAGCTCACCCCCGAGGCCTGGCACAGATACGCAGTATTTT.

A single count supports this clone. V is TRBV28 and J is TRBJ1-1; 7 nucleotides align to TRBD1. Germline V gene sequence: CDR1 MDHEN, CDR2 SYDVKM. This CDR3 spans 12 amino acids. J gave up 8 bases and V 6 bases, and 6 bases lay outside the gene matches. CDR3: CASSLTGWEAFF. The CDR3 nucleotides read TGTGCCAGCAGCCTGACAGGGTGGGAAGCTTTCTTT.

The genes are TRBV6-4 and TRBJ1-1; maybe TRBD1 (5 bases). This CDR3 has 13 amino acids. Germline loops: CDR1 MRHNA, CDR2 SNTAGT. V gave up 5 bases and J gave up 1 base, with 8 bases separating them. The CDR3 is CASSPQGNTEAFF. CDR3 in DNA: TGTGCCAGCAGTCCGCAGGGGAACACTGAAGCTTTCTTT.

The V and J genes are TRBV6-5 and TRBJ1-5, with D possibly being TRBD1 (6 bases). Per the germline V gene, CDR1 is MNHEY and CDR2 is SVGAGI. The CDR3 is 14 residues long. V gave up 6 bases and J gave up 4 bases, with 13 bases separating them. Here the CDR3 DNA reads TGTGCCAGCAGCACAGGGTCGTTAAATCAGCCCCAGCATTTT. This gives the protein CASSTGSLNQPQHF.

This rearrangement joins TRBV15 to TRBJ2-3; tentative D call: TRBD1 (5 bases). CDR3 length: 13 residues. V was pared by 4 bases and J by 2 bases, with 7 bases between. Germline CDR1 reads LNHNV; CDR2 reads YYDKDF (reference sequence). DNA for the CDR3: TGTGCCACCAGCACAGGGTACACAGATACGCAGTATTTT. Its protein product is CATSTGYTDTQYF.

DNA of the CDR3: TGTGCCAGCAGTTTACCGGCTAGCGGGAGCTACGAGCAGTACTTC. The encoded protein is CASSLPASGSYEQYF. The rearrangement joins TRBV28 to TRBJ2-7; TRBD2 matches at 10 bases. CDR3 length equals 15 residues. J lost 3 bases, V lost 2 bases, and 4 bases had no gene match. Germline V lookup: CDR1 MDHEN, CDR2 SYDVKM.

The chain recombines TRBV5-1 with TRBJ2-7, with D maybe TRBD2 (5 bases). With 6 bases removed from V and 2 bases from J, the gap between germline ends came to 21 bases. The CDR3 is 16 amino acids. Germline V gene data show CDR1 as SGHRS and CDR2 as YFSETQ. CDR3 sequence (DNA): TGCGCCAGCACCACCGGCGGCGCAGGAGGTCCCTACGAGCAGTACTTC. This translates into CASTTGGAGGPYEQYF.

V and J are TRBV19 and TRBJ2-1; 9 nucleotides match TRBD1. Germline CDR1 and CDR2: LNHDA and SQIVND (reference sequence). This CDR3 has 14 amino acids. With 5 bases clipped from V and 8 bases from J, the junction kept 7 bases outside the gene matches. This CDR3 reads CASSLRQGGDEQFF. Here the CDR3 DNA reads TGTGCCAGTAGTCTGCGACAGGGGGGCGATGAGCAGTTCTTC.

The rearrangement links TRBV19 to TRBJ2-1; D remains unclear. V was trimmed by 9 bases and J by 7 bases, leaving 13 bases between them. This CDR3 has 12 residues. Per the germline V gene, CDR1 is LNHDA and CDR2 is SQIVND (reference sequence). CDR3 residues: CASGLERNEQFF. For the CDR3, the DNA is TGTGCCAGCGGGTTAGAAAGGAATGAGCAGTTCTTC.